The 26 T cell receptor beta chains below were found in one sample sequenced in a study of CD4 and CD8 cells across lung adenocarcinoma regions. TCRdb analysed the PCR reads with MiXCR anew, one entry per CDR3 protein. The sample consists of 6,700 or so distinct CDR3 sequences, roughly half of them appearing once. Sequencing was carried out using CD8+ T cells from the center of a lung tumor. These receptors were taken from a female donor with lung adenocarcinoma. The CD4 and CD8 labels of this study may be unreliable.

This clonotype is medium-sized (0.01 to 0.1%). V gene TRBV12-3 or TRBV12-4 combines with J gene TRBJ1-3, with D maybe TRBD1 (5 bases). The CDR3 totals 14 residues. Trimming left V 6 bases short and J 2 bases short, with 11 bases between. The CDR3 bases are TGTGCCAGCAGAAGGGGCTACCCTGGAAACACCATATATTTT. This gives the protein CASRRGYPGNTIYF.

This clonotype was recorded many times. The gene calls are TRBV3-1 and TRBJ2-1; D gene ambiguous. The CDR3 is made up of 15 amino acids. V was shortened by 1 base and J by 0 bases, with 7 bases between the two germline ends. Germline values: CDR1 LGHDT, CDR2 YNNKEL (reference sequence). This CDR3 reads CASSQGLPSYNEQFF. The CDR3 coding sequence is TGTGCCAGCAGCCAAGGTTTGCCCTCCTACAATGAGCAGTTCTTC.

As regards this clonotype: A single base separates this from a much larger clone, so it may be a read error. The chain couples TRBV5-4 to TRBJ2-3; no clear D. The germline gives CDR1 SGHNT, CDR2 YYREEE (reference sequence). CDR3 length: 13 residues. CDR3 region: CASSSQTTETQYF. CDR3 DNA sequence: TGTGCCAGCAGCTCTCAAACCACAGAGACGCAGTATTTT.

This chain links TRBV5-4 with TRBJ2-5; D is possibly TRBD2 (5 bases). Germline loops: CDR1 SGHNT, CDR2 YYREEE (reference sequence). The CDR3 is made up of 14 amino acids. V was clipped by 1 base and J by 2 bases, with 9 bases between them. In DNA, the CDR3 is TGTGCCAGCAGCTTGATCGGGGTGCAAGAGACCCAGTACTTC. Amino acids: CASSLIGVQETQYF. Full variable domain (outside the CDR3, taken from reference TRBV5-4 and TRBJ2-5): ETGVTQSPTHLIKTRGQQVTLRCSSQSGHNTVSWYQQALGQGPQFIFQYYREEENGRGNFPPRFSGLQFPNYSSELNVNALELDDSALYLCASSLIGVQETQYFGPGTRLLVL.

The chain carries TRBV7-2 and TRBJ2-5, with D uncertain. V lost 0 bases to trimming and J lost 4 bases, with 6 bases between them. Germline loops: CDR1 SGHTA, CDR2 FQGNSA. This CDR3 is 13 amino acids long. This chain's CDR3 is CASSLAPRETQYF. The CDR3 DNA follows: TGTGCCAGCAGCTTAGCCCCTAGAGAGACCCAGTACTTC.

For this clonotype: The missing conserved phenylalanine or tryptophan at the end of this CDR3 makes a read error likely. Because the CDR3's place on the DNA is in doubt, the DNA is left out and the CDR3 is given as listed by TCRdb. The gene calls are TRBV12-3 or TRBV12-4 and TRBJ2-3; the table's D call TRBD1 went unverified against the DNA. The CDR3 is 18 amino acids long, termini counted. CDR3 sequence: CASSFRGGTGANVLTFGA.

The table lists this clonotype with a count of one. The chain is built from TRBV6-2 or TRBV6-3 and TRBJ1-2; D perhaps matches TRBD1 (5 bases). Germline V gene lookup returns CDR1 MNHEY and CDR2 SVGEGT. The length of the CDR3 is 16 residues. V lost 2 bases, J lost 5 bases, and 18 bases lay in between. CDR3 loop: CASSYLAQGTSYGYTF. In DNA form, the CDR3 reads TGTGCCAGCAGTTACCTTGCCCAGGGCACCTCGTATGGCTACACCTTC.

In its sample, this clonotype is medium-sized (0.01 to 0.1%). This chain joins TRBV11-2 and TRBJ1-3; 7 bases map to TRBD1. Looked up from germline, CDR1 is SGHAT and CDR2 is FQNNGV. CDR3 size: 15 residues. Germline trimming cut 4 bases from V and 0 bases from J; bases unmatched to any gene: 3. CDR3 bases: TGTGCCAGCAGCTGGGGACAGAGCTCTGGAAACACCATATATTTT. Residues: CASSWGQSSGNTIYF.

By frequency in the sample, this clonotype is large. The chain couples TRBV11-2 to TRBJ2-7, with D possibly being TRBD1 (5 bases). The germline V gene encodes CDR1 SGHAT and CDR2 FQNNGV. The V gene lost 1 base and the J gene lost 0 bases, with 10 bases spanning the gap. The CDR3 contains 15 residues. The CDR3 spells CASSLGAGISYEQYF. As DNA, the CDR3 is TGTGCCAGCAGCTTAGGGGCAGGGATCTCCTACGAGCAGTACTTC.

The V call is TRBV28, the J call TRBJ2-1; 12 bases map to TRBD2. The length of the CDR3 is 14 residues. Germline trimming cut 7 bases from V and 4 bases from J; bases unmatched to any gene: 2. Germline lookup yields CDR1 MDHEN and CDR2 SYDVKM. CDR3 in amino acids: CASTSGGAYNEQFF. DNA for the CDR3: TGTGCCAGCACTAGCGGGGGGGCATACAATGAGCAGTTCTTC.

As regards this clonotype: One end of the junction varies from germline; a read error may be responsible. The rearrangement joins TRBV6-5 to TRBJ2-2; either TRBD1 or TRBD2 may supply D (7 bases each). This CDR3 spans 15 amino acids. The germline V gene has CDR1 MNHEY and CDR2 SVGAGI. CDR3 in amino acids: CASSYSTSPQGELFF. The CDR3 DNA reads TGTGCCAGCAGTTACTCGACTAGCCCCCAGGGGGAGCTGTTTTTC.

This clonotype was seen repeatedly, ten times or more. V and J are TRBV6-1 and TRBJ1-4; D ambiguous. There are 15 residues in the CDR3. Germline V gene sequence: CDR1 MNHNS, CDR2 SASEGT. Between the trimmed V and J ends, which lost 7 bases and 4 bases, there was a span of 16 bases. This CDR3 is CASTPSGSGNEKLFF. The CDR3 bases are TGTGCCAGCACCCCGAGTGGGTCTGGTAATGAAAAACTGTTTTTT.

The rearrangement links TRBV15 to TRBJ2-3; D uncertain. Germline V gene lookup returns CDR1 LNHNV and CDR2 YYDKDF (reference sequence). CDR3 length: 18 amino acids. Deletions cut 0 bases from V and 2 bases from J, with 18 bases between. The CDR3 DNA reads as TGTGCCACCAGCAGAGATTGGGCAGGAGCGCGAATCACAGATACGCAGTATTTT. It yields the protein CATSRDWAGARITDTQYF. Variable domain in full (rest from reference TRBV15 and TRBJ2-3): DAMVIQNPRYQVTQFGKPVTLSCSQTLNHNVMYWYQQKSSQAPKLLFHYYDKDFNNEADTPDNFQSRRPNTSFCFLDIRSPGLGDTAMYLCATSRDWAGARITDTQYFGPGTRLTVL.

A few counts support this clonotype. This chain connects TRBV12-3 or TRBV12-4 to TRBJ2-3; perhaps TRBD2 as D (6 bases). The CDR3 consists of 14 residues. Trimming stripped 6 bases from V and 8 bases from J, with 18 bases between. CDR3 amino acids: CASSRGPGEGTQYF. The CDR3 region has the DNA TGTGCCAGCAGCCGGGGACCGGGGGAAGGTACGCAGTATTTT.

The chain joins TRBV20-1 to TRBJ2-6; unclear D gene. Trimming took off 3 bases at V and 0 bases at J, with 15 bases between the two ends. The CDR3 has 17 amino acids. Germline lookup yields CDR1 DFQATT and CDR2 SNEGSKA (reference sequence). The CDR3 spells CSARPIDGDSGANVLTF. As DNA, the CDR3 is TGCAGTGCTAGGCCTATCGACGGAGACTCTGGGGCCAACGTCCTGACTTTC.

The chain couples TRBV30 to TRBJ2-3, with 8 bases that match TRBD2. J gave up 0 bases and V 0 bases, and 2 bases lay outside the gene matches. This CDR3 has 15 residues. In germline, CDR1 is GTSNPN, CDR2 SVGIG (reference sequence). CDR3 protein: CAWSVGGGSTDTQYF. In DNA form, the CDR3 reads TGTGCCTGGAGTGTTGGCGGGGGGAGCACAGATACGCAGTATTTT.

CDR3 DNA: TGTGCCAGCAGCCCCGCAGGTACCGTCTATAATTCACCCCTCCACTTT. Translating gives CASSPAGTVYNSPLHF. J is TRBJ1-6 and V is TRBV12-3 or TRBV12-4; D unclear. The V and J ends lost 6 bases and 3 bases respectively, with 15 bases between them. The CDR3 length is 16 residues.

The sample holds a few counts of this clonotype. The chain recombines TRBV6-1 with TRBJ2-3; 9 positions agree with TRBD2. The CDR3 has 18 amino acids. CDR1 is MNHNS, CDR2 SASEGT, per germline. With 1 base clipped from V and 4 bases from J, the junction kept 12 bases outside the gene matches. This chain's CDR3 is CASSEVGGGGGDPDTQYF. The DNA of the CDR3 is TGTGCCAGCAGTGAAGTGGGGGGCGGGGGGGGGGACCCAGATACGCAGTATTTT.

Comment on this clonotype: At one of its ends the junction is not consistent with the germline gene, which may arise from a read error. The chain has TRBV10-3 and TRBJ2-2; 7 nucleotides align to TRBD2. The germline CDR1 and CDR2 sequences are ENHRY and SYGVKD. The CDR3 is 16 residues long. The CDR3 region has the DNA TGTGCCATCAGTGAGTCGATGGCGGGAGCCTACGGGGAGCAGTTTTTT. This translates into CAISESMAGAYGEQFF.

Of note for this clonotype: One junction end disagrees with the germline gene, perhaps due to a read error. The V gene is TRBV6-5, the J gene TRBJ2-3, with a tentative D call TRBD2 (5 bases). The DNA end favors TRBJ2-1, so the J call may be wrong. The CDR3 contains 16 residues. Germline CDR1 and CDR2: MNHEY and SVGAGI. CDR3 residues: CASRYSGGPSPDTQFF. The CDR3 nucleotides are TGTGCCAGCAGGTACTCTGGCGGGCCTAGCCCAGATACGCAGTTCTTC.

In regard to this clonotype: The junction departs from germline at one end; a sequencing error may be responsible. The gene calls are TRBV6-1 and TRBJ2-3, with D unclear. Germline V lookup: CDR1 MNHNS, CDR2 SASEGT. The CDR3 extends over 16 amino acids. Here the CDR3 DNA reads TGTGCCAGCAGGGGCGTCCAGGCTGTGAGCACCGATACGCAGTATTTC. Translation: CASRGVQAVSTDTQYF.

In the case of this clonotype: Sequence at one end of the junction differs from germline and may be a read error. The chain carries TRBV12-3 or TRBV12-4 and TRBJ2-1, with TRBD2 matching over 7 bases. CDR3 length: 14 residues. This chain's CDR3 is CASSLGGAGETQYF. The CDR3 DNA reads as TGTGCCAGCAGTTTGGGGGGTGCGGGAGAGACCCAGTATTTC.

Remarks on this clonotype: Possible read error: a much larger clone is one base away. The chain links TRBV6-1 to TRBJ1-1; D unresolved. Germline V gene data show CDR1 as MNHNS and CDR2 as SASEGT. This CDR3 contains 11 residues. Here the CDR3 DNA reads TGTGCCAGCGGGCAAAGCACTGAATCTTTCTTT. Residues: CASGQSTESFF.

The chain carries TRBV5-1 and TRBJ2-1, with 12 bases matching TRBD2. Germline lookup yields CDR1 SGHRS and CDR2 YFSETQ. Unmatched junction bases numbered 7, after V lost 0 bases and J lost 9 bases. The CDR3 totals 16 residues. The CDR3 region has the DNA TGCGCCAGCAGCTTGGCCTTACTAGCGGGAGGTATTGAGCAGTTCTTC. Residues: CASSLALLAGGIEQFF.

V is TRBV29-1 and J is TRBJ1-1; D unclear. The CDR3 sequence is 14 residues long. In germline, CDR1 is SQVTM, CDR2 ANQGSEA. Trimming stripped 3 bases from V and 0 bases from J, with 11 bases between. Here the CDR3 DNA reads TGCAGCGTTGACGGGCAGAGGATGAACACTGAAGCTTTCTTT. It is translated as CSVDGQRMNTEAFF.

This chain links TRBV25-1 with TRBJ2-5, with D hard to call. The J call may be incorrect, as the DNA end agrees better with TRBJ2-7. Per the germline V gene, CDR1 is MGHDK and CDR2 is SYGVNS. This CDR3 region has 14 residues. The CDR3 coding sequence is TGTGCCAGCAGCCCTGAACTAAGCTCCTACGAGCAGTACTTC. Protein: CASSPELSSYEQYF.